The 8 T cell receptor beta chains listed next were all sequenced from one sample in a study of kidney transplant recipient with SARS-CoV-2 infection (dated by TCRdb to the early 2020s). The time point tag for this specimen amounts to: pre-pandemic baseline sample and day 111 after first positive SARS-CoV-2 test. TCRdb lists the instrument as Illumina MiSeq. Using fastp at Q25 and MiXCR, TCRdb reprocessed the public reads and kept productive beta chains. All rows with the same CDR3 protein become a single entry with the most common DNA and genes. In all, the sample holds approximately 250,000 distinct CDR3 sequences, and less than 35% of those were seen once. The top ten constitute roughly 7% of the sample. Here the sequenced sample was a blood sample, taken at baseline and between days 110 and 120 from a kidney transplant recipient. Source of these receptors: a male patient in his 30s who had COVID-19 and was a kidney transplant recipient. After a transplant, certain T cells may trace back to the graft donor.

There are many counts of this clonotype. The chain combines TRBV6-9 with TRBJ1-2; D unresolved. V shed 4 bases and J shed 4 bases, with 22 bases lying between them. CDR3 size: 17 residues. In germline, CDR1 is MNHGY, CDR2 SVAAGI. The DNA for the CDR3 is TGTGCCAGCAGTTGGGGAAGGCCTTACGGAAAGACCTATGGCTACACCTTC. Translating gives CASSWGRPYGKTYGYTF.

As to this clonotype: Because the CDR3 is missing its conserved closing phenylalanine or tryptophan, this is likely a read error. The chain employs TRBV11-2 and TRBJ1-1, with 9 positions matching TRBD1. The junction had 7 bases not matched to a gene; V was cut back by 3 bases and J by 5 bases. Germline CDR1 reads SGHAT; CDR2 reads FQNNGV. CDR3 length: 15 residues. The CDR3 is CASSFGTGSQTEAFL. The CDR3 DNA is TGTGCCAGCAGCTTTGGGACAGGGTCTCAAACTGAAGCTTTCCTT.

This clonotype was counted ten times or more. The chain has TRBV7-9 and TRBJ1-3; D is uncertain. V was trimmed by 3 bases and J by 2 bases, leaving 8 bases between them. The CDR3 is 14 amino acids. Germline-derived CDR1 and CDR2 are SEHNR and FQNEAQ (reference sequence). The CDR3 region is CASSFVLPGNTIYF. The CDR3 nucleotides read TGTGCCAGCAGCTTCGTTTTACCTGGAAACACCATATATTTT.

The sample holds many counts of this clonotype. The chain joins TRBV9 to TRBJ1-2; D gene uncertain. Looked up from germline, CDR1 is SGDLS and CDR2 is YYNGEE. CDR3 length equals 16 residues. Trimming shortened V by 6 bases and J by 4 bases, and 22 bases separated the two germline ends. This CDR3 is CASIDGYSRKTYGYTF. The CDR3 DNA sequence: TGTGCCAGCATTGACGGGTACTCAAGAAAGACCTATGGCTACACCTTC.

This clonotype was recorded many times. V usage is TRBV6-5 and J usage is TRBJ2-7, with TRBD1 as a possible D gene (5 bases). Germline assignment: CDR1 MNHEY and CDR2 SVGAGI. This CDR3 has 15 amino acids. Trimming shortened V by 5 bases and J by 0 bases, and 14 bases separated the two germline ends. CDR3 coding DNA: TGTGCCAGCAGTCCGACAGAACCCTACTCCTACGAGCAGTACTTC. Its protein is CASSPTEPYSYEQYF.

The chain recombines TRBV11-3 with TRBJ2-1, with D perhaps given as TRBD1 or TRBD2 (5 bases each). CDR1 and CDR2 (germline): SGHNT, YENEEA. The CDR3 loop spans 14 amino acids. V was shortened by 4 bases and J by 7 bases, with 14 bases between the two germline ends. Here the CDR3 DNA reads TGTGCCAGCAGCTCCCCGGGGAAGGGGAATGAGCAGTTCTTC. Translation gives CASSSPGKGNEQFF.

This clonotype was seen many times. The chain couples TRBV6-9 to TRBJ1-2, with no clear D. This CDR3 is built from 17 residues. Germline V gene data show CDR1 as MNHGY and CDR2 as SVAAGI. V dropped 5 bases and J dropped 4 bases, with 23 bases sitting between them. CDR3 sequence reads: CASSALPPYGKTYGYTF. The CDR3 bases are TGTGCCAGCAGTGCTCTGCCGCCTTACGGAAAGACCTATGGCTACACCTTC.

This clonotype was counted many times. This chain uses TRBV9 with TRBJ1-2, with a possible D match to TRBD1 (6 bases). Germline V gene sequence: CDR1 SGDLS, CDR2 YYNGEE. The CDR3 sequence is 15 residues long. V lost 5 bases, J lost 3 bases, and 17 bases lay in between. The CDR3 sequence is CASSALTGAYYGYTF. As DNA, the CDR3 is TGTGCCAGCAGTGCCTTGACAGGCGCGTACTATGGCTACACCTTC. Combining the CDR3 with reference TRBV9 and TRBJ1-2 gives the whole variable domain DSGVTQTPKHLITATGQRVTLRCSPRSGDLSVYWYQQSLDQGLQFLIQYYNGEERAKGNILERFSAQQFPDLHSELNLSSLELGDSALYFCASSALTGAYYGYTFGSGTRLTVV.